This T cell receptor beta chain was captured in a study of T cells in Graves' hyperthyroidism and ophthalmopathy. General observations from the study: Peripheral blood also featured most of the thyroid clonotypes expanded above 0.001. In the analysis, a 13 V-J model separated ophthalmopathy from stable hyperthyroidism.

Uncontrolled infection, other autoimmune disease, pregnancy or lactation disqualified patients from enrolment. Each 10 ml fresh peripheral blood draw supplied the PBMCs. Amplified regions were TCR beta CDR3 sequences from RNA transcripts. TCR CDR3 underwent first-round RT-PCR with the HTBI primer set. MiXCR, applied by TCRdb to the multiplex PCR reads, yields one record per CDR3 protein. The table includes about 380,000 distinct CDR3 sequences, approximately 13% detected once. For this clonotype: The antigen is unknown.

The CDR3 contains 14 residues. CDR1 is LNHNV and CDR2 is YYDKDF in the germline V gene (reference sequence). Trimming shortened V by 5 bases and J by 0 bases, and 8 bases separated the two germline ends. The receptor was isolated from a woman aged 55-75 years with Graves' hyperthyroidism. The chain recombines TRBV15 with TRBJ1-5; no firm D call. Sequenced: blood. DNA for the CDR3: TGTGCCACCAGCGAGGTAGCTAGCAATCAGCCCCAGCATTTT. Its translation: CATSEVASNQPQHF. The full variable domain, completed using reference TRBV15 and TRBJ1-5, is DAMVIQNPRYQVTQFGKPVTLSCSQTLNHNVMYWYQQKSSQAPKLLFHYYDKDFNNEADTPDNFQSRRPNTSFCFLDIRSPGLGDTAMYLCATSEVASNQPQHFGDGTRLSIL.